This TCR beta chain originates from a study of blood T cell repertoires in COVID-19. Study at large: Acute and convalescent COVID-19 samples came from the United States, Italy and Spain. The cDNA or gDNA used as material had been derived from T cells, B-cell-depleted T cells, or PBMCs.

Authors' methods: From reference gene primer amplification, estimates of nucleated cell counts were derived. Method: immunoSEQ multiplex PCR; TCRdb's copy keeps in-frame clones and lacks some. That table supplies the V and J calls and clone size; D and trimming were determined from the DNA. The table records some 200,000 clones, 86% of them present only once. The junction had 4 bases not matched to a gene; V was cut back by 3 bases and J by 9 bases. From germline, CDR1 is LGHDT and CDR2 YNNKEL (reference sequence). This CDR3 has 15 amino acids. Seattle cases were enrolled at active infection and followed longitudinally.

The chain recombines TRBV3-1 (or the pseudogene TRBV3-2) with TRBJ2-1; the match to TRBD2 covers 14 bases. This TCR derives from a woman aged 60-70 years with COVID-19, enrolled during active disease. Sample: peripheral blood. This CDR3 reads CASSQGLAGEGEQFF. Written as DNA, the CDR3 is TGTGCCAGCAGCCAGGGACTAGCGGGAGAAGGTGAGCAGTTCTTC.